This TCR beta chain originates from a study of blood T cell repertoires in COVID-19. As processed by the authors: Amplification from reference gene primers served as the basis for estimated nucleated cell counts. Assay: immunoSEQ multiplex PCR; the TCRdb copy retains only in-frame clones and omits some. V, J and clone size are taken as reported in that table, and D and trimming were inferred from the DNA itself. The sample shows around 120,000 clones, roughly 69% of them seen only once. The germline V gene has CDR1 MNHEY and CDR2 SVGAGI. V dropped 8 bases and J dropped 2 bases, with 9 bases sitting between them. The CDR3 runs 13 residues.

The V call is TRBV6-5, the J call TRBJ2-2; the D gene is possibly TRBD1 (5 bases). Sequencing used peripheral blood. The TCR comes from a man aged 80 or over with acute or convalescent COVID-19. This chain's CDR3 is CASGAVNTGELFF. The DNA of the CDR3 is TGTGCCAGCGGGGCGGTAAACACCGGGGAGCTGTTTTTT.